One and the same sample provided the 14 T cell receptor beta chains below, sequenced in a study of T cells after yellow fever vaccination. TCRdb used MiXCR to reprocess the 5' RACE reads, holding one entry per CDR3 protein. The top ten hold roughly 17% of the sample, which has 450,000 to 600,000 distinct CDR3 sequences, around a sixth seen once. The sample consisted of PBMCs, taken around 5 days after the first yellow fever vaccination. These receptor sequences come from a young man who received the YFV17D yellow fever vaccine.

V gene TRBV5-1 combines with J gene TRBJ2-1; perhaps TRBD1 as D (5 bases). The CDR3 is 14 residues long. Germline-derived CDR1 and CDR2 are SGHRS and YFSETQ. V lost 1 base and J 5 bases, leaving 10 bases between the germline ends. The CDR3 sequence: CASSLLQAHNEQFF. CDR3 sequence (DNA): TGCGCCAGCAGCTTGTTACAGGCACACAATGAGCAGTTCTTC. Supplemented by reference TRBV5-1 and TRBJ2-1, the full variable domain reads KAGVTQTPRYLIKTRGQQVTLSCSPISGHRSVSWYQQTPGQGLQFLFEYFSETQRNKGNFPGRFSGRQFSNSRSEMNVSTLELGDSALYLCASSLLQAHNEQFFGPGTRLTVL.

The V gene is TRBV5-1, the J gene TRBJ2-7; no reliable D call. Germline-derived CDR1 and CDR2 are SGHRS and YFSETQ. This CDR3 has 13 residues. Deletions cut 0 bases from V and 6 bases from J, with 10 bases between. The CDR3 protein is CASSLEGPAEQYF. The CDR3 DNA reads as TGCGCCAGCAGCTTGGAAGGACCCGCCGAGCAGTACTTC.

This clonotype came up a few times. The chain's CDR3 is CASSPFRGFEQYV. The CDR3 DNA sequence: TGTGCCAGCAGTCCCTTTCGGGGGTTCGAGCAGTACGTC. The chain links TRBV5-5 to TRBJ2-7; TRBD2 might be the D (6 bases). The CDR3 sequence is 13 residues long. Trimming took 5 bases from V and 6 from J, leaving 15 bases between them. Germline loops: CDR1 SGHKS, CDR2 YYEKEE (reference sequence).

This clonotype has more than one count but fewer than ten. The V gene is TRBV20-1, the J gene TRBJ1-5, with D uncertain. V was trimmed by 0 bases and J by 2 bases, leaving 8 bases between them. CDR1 DFQATT and CDR2 SNEGSKA come from the germline V gene (reference sequence). This CDR3 has 14 residues. CDR3 protein: CSAREGAGNQPQHF. Written as DNA, the CDR3 is TGCAGTGCTAGAGAGGGCGCGGGCAATCAGCCCCAGCATTTT.

This clonotype was detected many times. The chain is built from TRBV5-1 and TRBJ2-3, with 10 bases matching TRBD2. V was clipped by 9 bases and J by 6 bases; unmatched bases: 7. Per the germline V gene, CDR1 is SGHRS and CDR2 is YFSETQ. The CDR3 is 13 amino acids. CDR3 nucleotide sequence: TGCGCCACAAGCGGGGGGGCTAAGGATACGCAGTATTTT. It specifies CATSGGAKDTQYF.

This chain uses TRBV2 with TRBJ2-1; 10 bases are a match to TRBD1. The CDR3 length is 14 residues. V was pared by 8 bases and J by 7 bases, with 8 bases of the junction left unmatched. Germline CDR1 reads SNHLY; CDR2 reads FYNNEI. The CDR3 region is CASEGTGVGNEQFF. CDR3 nucleotides: TGTGCCAGCGAAGGGACAGGGGTAGGGAATGAGCAGTTCTTC.

This clonotype was counted a few times. J is TRBJ2-5 and V is TRBV30; TRBD2 might be the D (5 bases). The CDR3 has 12 amino acids. Germline assignment: CDR1 GTSNPN and CDR2 SVGIG (reference sequence). V was shortened by 5 bases and J by 4 bases, with 11 bases between the two germline ends. The CDR3 DNA sequence: TGTGCCTGGTCGGCTAGCAGAGAGACCCAGTACTTC. This codes for CAWSASRETQYF. Full variable domain (remainder filled in from reference TRBV30 and TRBJ2-5): SQTIHQWPATLVQPVGSPLSLECTVEGTSNPNLYWYRQAAGRGLQLLFYSVGIGQISSEVPQNLSASRPQDRQFILSSKKLLLSDSGFYLCAWSASRETQYFGPGTRLLVL.

Written as DNA, the CDR3 is TGTGCCAGCAGTTTCGACCTTAGGCAGCCCCAGCATTTT. This translates into CASSFDLRQPQHF. The chain uses TRBV6-6 and TRBJ1-5, with unresolved D. The germline V gene has CDR1 MNHNY and CDR2 SVGAGI (reference sequence). V was shortened by 4 bases and J by 7 bases, with 11 bases between the two germline ends. CDR3 length: 13 residues.

The V gene is TRBV6-1, the J gene TRBJ1-6, with D tentatively TRBD1 (5 bases). Trimming cost V 6 bases and J 6 bases, with 12 bases left between them. In germline, CDR1 is MNHNS, CDR2 SASEGT. The CDR3 is made up of 14 amino acids. The CDR3 loop reads CASRRGAGNSPLHF. The CDR3 DNA reads TGTGCCAGCAGAAGGGGCGCCGGTAATTCACCCCTCCACTTT.

This chain uses TRBV7-2 with TRBJ1-5; TRBD1 might be the D (5 bases). V gave up 3 bases and J gave up 5 bases, with 11 bases separating them. The CDR3 covers 14 residues. CDR1 is SGHTA and CDR2 is FQGNSA in the germline V gene. The CDR3 is CASSFGEGHQPQHF. In DNA form, the CDR3 reads TGTGCCAGCAGCTTTGGGGAGGGGCATCAGCCCCAGCATTTT.

This clonotype was seen ten or more times. J is TRBJ1-4 and V is TRBV7-3; no clear D gene. V was shortened by 5 bases and J by 0 bases, with 10 bases between the two germline ends. Per the germline V gene, CDR1 is SGHTA and CDR2 is FQGTGA. The CDR3 is 15 amino acids. CDR3 sequence: CASSGNSATNEKLFF. CDR3 bases: TGTGCCAGCAGCGGTAACAGCGCAACTAATGAAAAACTGTTTTTT. The full variable domain, rest sourced from reference TRBV7-3 and TRBJ1-4, is GAGVSQTPSNKVTEKGKYVELRCDPISGHTALYWYRQSLGQGPEFLIYFQGTGAADDSGLPNDRFFAVRPEGSVSTLKIQRTERGDSAVYLCASSGNSATNEKLFFGSGTQLSVL.

This clonotype appeared a few times. This chain connects TRBV12-3 or TRBV12-4 to TRBJ2-1, with TRBD2 identical over 15 bases. The CDR3 is made up of 19 amino acids. V trimming: 5 bases; J trimming: 1 base; junction bases outside the gene matches: 9. The CDR3, as DNA: TGTGCCAGCAGTCCCGGACTAGCGGGGGGGCTAGGGTCCTACAATGAGCAGTTCTTC. This gives the protein CASSPGLAGGLGSYNEQFF.

This clonotype has at least ten counts. This chain uses TRBV12-3 or TRBV12-4 with TRBJ1-2; D unresolved. The length of the CDR3 is 13 residues. V was shortened by 3 bases and J by 8 bases, with 13 bases between the two germline ends. For the CDR3, the DNA is TGTGCCAGCAGTTTTCAGCCTAGTCAAGGCTACACCTTC. It is translated as CASSFQPSQGYTF.

V gene TRBV3-1 combines with J gene TRBJ2-5; 9 nucleotides agree with TRBD2. V lost 4 bases, J lost 3 bases, and 9 bases stayed unmatched. CDR3 length: 16 amino acids. The V gene's germline CDR1 is LGHDT and CDR2 YNNKEL (reference sequence). The CDR3 reads CASSLPDAGGKETQYF. CDR3 DNA sequence: TGTGCCAGCAGCCTCCCCGATGCGGGGGGGAAAGAGACCCAGTACTTC.